The clone carrying this TCR beta chain was seen once. V dropped 7 bases and J dropped 9; count of bases not matched to a gene: 7. Germline CDR1 and CDR2: SNHLY and FYNNEI. The CDR3 runs to 14 residues. The method was immunoSEQ multiplex PCR; TCRdb's version includes in-frame clones alone and lacks a portion of them. This table holds tens of thousands of clones, around four fifths found once. This entry belongs to a study of OX40 agonist ivuxolimab in advanced cancers. The receptor was derived from an adult with an advanced solid tumor such as melanoma, head and neck, liver or kidney cancer. This sequence joins TRBV2 and TRBJ2-1; 12 nucleotides align to TRBD2. Source: CD4+ or CD8+ T cells sorted from blood, taken in a trial of the OX40 agonist ivuxolimab. CDR3: CASNKELAGGEQFF. CDR3 nucleotides: TGTGCCAGCAACAAGGAACTAGCGGGGGGTGAGCAGTTCTTC.